This T cell receptor (beta chain) stems from a study of technical replicates of blood from a handful of donors. Using immunoSEQ multiplex PCR, the repertoire was profiled, and TCRdb retains in-frame clones only, with some absent. The repertoire has about 54,000 clones, about 93% of them found once; the top ten carry approximately 0.22%. Germline V CDR1 and CDR2: SGHAT, FQNNGV. Between the trimmed V and J ends, which lost 7 bases and 10 bases, there was a span of 20 bases. There are 15 residues in the CDR3. This chain uses TRBV11-2 with TRBJ1-6; D possibly corresponds to TRBD1 (6 bases). Material: T cells isolated from PBMCs. The clonotype was recovered from a human donor in good health. CDR3 bases: TGTGCCAGCACCCCGGGGGGGGGCGGACGATCACCCCTCCACTTT. It specifies CASTPGGGGRSPLHF.